Sequencing of this T cell receptor (beta chain) was carried out in a study of CD4 and CD8 cells across lung adenocarcinoma regions. Localized lung adenocarcinoma, a non-small cell lung cancer, affected the donors. Each CDR3 protein is one row after TCRdb ran MiXCR on the PCR reads. The table lists 2,000 to 2,500 distinct CDR3 sequences, approximately 61% of them singletons, with around 23% in the top ten. V was pared by 6 bases and J by 5 bases, with 8 bases between. The CDR3 is made up of 12 amino acids. The sample comprised CD4+ T cells from the center of a lung tumor. The chain employs TRBV12-3 or TRBV12-4 and TRBJ1-5; the D is unclear. The source of this sequence is a female donor with lung adenocarcinoma. The CD4 and CD8 labels of this study may be unreliable. The CDR3 reads CASSLEHQPQHF. The CDR3 nucleotides read TGTGCCAGCAGCCTGGAGCATCAGCCCCAGCATTTT.